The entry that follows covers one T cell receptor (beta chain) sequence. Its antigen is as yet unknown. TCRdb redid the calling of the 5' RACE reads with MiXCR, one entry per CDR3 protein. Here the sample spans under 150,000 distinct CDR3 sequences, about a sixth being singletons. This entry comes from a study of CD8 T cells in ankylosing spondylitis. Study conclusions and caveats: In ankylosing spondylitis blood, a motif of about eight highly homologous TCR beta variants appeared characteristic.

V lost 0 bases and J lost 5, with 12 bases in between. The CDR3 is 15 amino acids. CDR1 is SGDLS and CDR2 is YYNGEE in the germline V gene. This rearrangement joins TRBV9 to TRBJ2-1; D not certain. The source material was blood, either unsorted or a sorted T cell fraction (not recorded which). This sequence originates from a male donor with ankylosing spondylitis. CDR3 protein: CASSVGSALHNEQFF. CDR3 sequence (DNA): TGTGCCAGCAGCGTAGGTTCAGCTTTGCACAATGAGCAGTTCTTC.